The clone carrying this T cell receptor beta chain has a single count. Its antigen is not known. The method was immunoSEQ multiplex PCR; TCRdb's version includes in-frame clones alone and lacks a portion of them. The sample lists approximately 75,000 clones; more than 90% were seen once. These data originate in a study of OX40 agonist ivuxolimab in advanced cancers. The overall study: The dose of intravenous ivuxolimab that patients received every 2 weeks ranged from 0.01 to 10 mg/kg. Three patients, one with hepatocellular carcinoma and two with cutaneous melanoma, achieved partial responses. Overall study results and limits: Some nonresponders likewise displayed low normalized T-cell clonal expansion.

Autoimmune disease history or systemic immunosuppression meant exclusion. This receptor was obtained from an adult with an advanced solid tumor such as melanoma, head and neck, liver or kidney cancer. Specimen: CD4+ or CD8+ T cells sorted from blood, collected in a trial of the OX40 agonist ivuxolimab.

CDR3: CASSLIGTGANNYGYTF. The CDR3 DNA reads as TGTGCCAGCAGCTTGATCGGGACAGGGGCGAATAACTATGGCTACACCTTC. The rearrangement joins TRBV7-2 to TRBJ1-2; TRBD1 matches at 10 bases. CDR3 length equals 17 residues. Germline values: CDR1 SGHTA, CDR2 FQGNSA. The ends lost 3 bases at V and 1 base at J; junction bases unmatched: 8.